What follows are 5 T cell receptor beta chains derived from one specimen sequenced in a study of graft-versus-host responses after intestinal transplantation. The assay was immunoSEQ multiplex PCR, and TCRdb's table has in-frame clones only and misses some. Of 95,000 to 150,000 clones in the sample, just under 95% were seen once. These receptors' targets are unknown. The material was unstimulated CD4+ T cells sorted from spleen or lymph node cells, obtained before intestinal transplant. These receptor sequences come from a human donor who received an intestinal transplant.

CDR3 in amino acids: CASSRAGPNQPQHF. As DNA, the CDR3 is TGTGCCAGCAGCCGGGCCGGCCCCAATCAGCCCCAGCATTTT. V gene TRBV7-9 combines with J gene TRBJ1-5; D call uncertain. CDR1 is SEHNR, CDR2 FQNEAQ, per germline (reference sequence). Trimming took 5 bases from V and 3 from J, leaving 11 bases between them. This CDR3 contains 14 residues.

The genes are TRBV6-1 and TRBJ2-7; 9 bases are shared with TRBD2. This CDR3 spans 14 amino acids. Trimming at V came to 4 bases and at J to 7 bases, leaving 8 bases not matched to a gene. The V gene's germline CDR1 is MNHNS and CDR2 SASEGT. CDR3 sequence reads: CASSVTGTSFEQYF. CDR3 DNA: TGTGCCAGCAGTGTGACCGGGACTAGCTTTGAGCAGTACTTC.

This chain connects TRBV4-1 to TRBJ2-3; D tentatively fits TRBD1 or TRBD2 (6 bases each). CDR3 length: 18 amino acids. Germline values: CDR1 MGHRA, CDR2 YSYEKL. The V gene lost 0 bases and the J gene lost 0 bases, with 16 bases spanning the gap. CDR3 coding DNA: TGCGCCAGCAGCCAAGATCGAGAGGAGGGGGTGAGCACAGATACGCAGTATTTT. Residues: CASSQDREEGVSTDTQYF.

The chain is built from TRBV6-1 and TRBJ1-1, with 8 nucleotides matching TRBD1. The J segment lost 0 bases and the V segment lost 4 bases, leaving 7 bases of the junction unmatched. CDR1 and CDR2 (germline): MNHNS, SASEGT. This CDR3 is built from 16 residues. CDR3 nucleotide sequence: TGTGCCAGCAGTGGGTGGACAGGGCGCATGAACACTGAAGCTTTCTTT. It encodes CASSGWTGRMNTEAFF.

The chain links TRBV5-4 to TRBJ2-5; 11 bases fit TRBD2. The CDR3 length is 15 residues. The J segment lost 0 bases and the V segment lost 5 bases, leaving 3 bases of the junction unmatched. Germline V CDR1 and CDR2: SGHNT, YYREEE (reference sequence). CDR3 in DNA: TGTGCCAGCAGTTTGACTAGCGGGAACCAAGAGACCCAGTACTTC. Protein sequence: CASSLTSGNQETQYF.